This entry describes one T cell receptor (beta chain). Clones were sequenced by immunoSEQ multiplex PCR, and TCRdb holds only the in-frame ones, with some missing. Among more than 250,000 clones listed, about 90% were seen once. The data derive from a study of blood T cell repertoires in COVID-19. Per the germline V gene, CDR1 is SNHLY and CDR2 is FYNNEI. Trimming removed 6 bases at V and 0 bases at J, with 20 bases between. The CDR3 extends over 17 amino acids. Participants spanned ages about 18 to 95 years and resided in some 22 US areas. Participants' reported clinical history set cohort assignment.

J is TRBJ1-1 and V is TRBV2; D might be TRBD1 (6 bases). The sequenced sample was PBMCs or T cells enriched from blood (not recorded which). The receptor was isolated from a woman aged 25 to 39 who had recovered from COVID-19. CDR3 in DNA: TGTGCCAGCAGATTAAGGACAGTATCGCCCTTGAACACTGAAGCTTTCTTT. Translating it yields CASRLRTVSPLNTEAFF. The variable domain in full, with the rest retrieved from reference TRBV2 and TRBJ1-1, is EPEVTQTPSHQVTQMGQEVILRCVPISNHLYFYWYRQILGQKVEFLVSFYNNEISEKSEIFDDQFSVERPDGSNFTLKIRSTKLEDSAMYFCASRLRTVSPLNTEAFFGQGTRLTVV.